This T cell receptor (beta chain) appears in the sequencing data of a study of T cell responses to AZD1222 COVID-19 vaccine. Profiled with immunoSEQ multiplex PCR; TCRdb holds only in-frame clones, not every one. The table includes around 160,000 clones, about nine tenths detected once. This CDR3 has 16 amino acids. Per germline, CDR1 SGHRS and CDR2 YFSETQ. With 5 bases removed from V and 7 bases from J, the gap between germline ends came to 19 bases. The chain is built from TRBV5-1 and TRBJ1-6, with D perhaps matching TRBD1 (6 bases). The source material was peripheral blood, sampled on day 0 of AZD1222 vaccination. The source of this sequence is an adult in good health. In DNA, the CDR3 is TGCGCCAGCAGGTATTCCACGGACAGTTCCAATTCACCCCTCCACTTT. Its protein is CASRYSTDSSNSPLHF.